The subject of this entry is one TCR beta chain. Germline loops: CDR1 PRHDT, CDR2 FYEKMQ (reference sequence). The V and J ends lost 2 bases and 10 bases respectively, with 12 bases between them. This CDR3 region has 13 residues. This entry is derived from a study of shared clonotypes between healthy human individuals. The assay was immunoSEQ multiplex PCR, and TCRdb's table has in-frame clones only and misses some. The table lists around 370,000 clones, roughly 96% of them singletons, with less than 0.35% in the top ten. The sequenced sample consisted of memory CD8+ T cells sorted from blood. Subset: CD45RO+ cells pooled with CCR7-negative TemRA cells. The chain employs TRBV13 and TRBJ2-1; weak D call: TRBD1 (5 bases). The receptor's source is a young man in good health. Written as DNA, the CDR3 is TGTGCCAGCAGCTTACAGGGAAATCTAGAGCAGTTCTTC. It specifies CASSLQGNLEQFF.